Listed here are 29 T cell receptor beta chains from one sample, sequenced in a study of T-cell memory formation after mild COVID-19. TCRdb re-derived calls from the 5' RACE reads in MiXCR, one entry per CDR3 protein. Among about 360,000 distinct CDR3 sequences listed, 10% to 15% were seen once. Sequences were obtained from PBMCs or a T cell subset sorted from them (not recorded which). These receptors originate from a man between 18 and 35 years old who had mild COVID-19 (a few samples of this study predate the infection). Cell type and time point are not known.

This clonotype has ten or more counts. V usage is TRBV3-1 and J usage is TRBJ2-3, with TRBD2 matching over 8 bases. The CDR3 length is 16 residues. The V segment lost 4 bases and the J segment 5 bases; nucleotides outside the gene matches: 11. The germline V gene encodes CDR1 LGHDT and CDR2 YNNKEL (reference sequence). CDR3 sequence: CASSPGAGGGKDTQYF. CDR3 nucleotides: TGTGCCAGCAGCCCGGGGGCCGGGGGGGGTAAAGATACGCAGTATTTT.

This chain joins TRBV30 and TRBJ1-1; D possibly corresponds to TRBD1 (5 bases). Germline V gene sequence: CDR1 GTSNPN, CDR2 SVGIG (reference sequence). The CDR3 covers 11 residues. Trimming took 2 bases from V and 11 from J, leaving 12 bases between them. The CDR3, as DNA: TGTGCCTGGAGTCTTGTGCGGGGGGCTTTCTTT. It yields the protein CAWSLVRGAFF.

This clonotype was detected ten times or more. The CDR3 spells CASSQQGPWDTQYF. CDR3 nucleotide sequence: TGTGCCAGCAGCCAACAGGGACCCTGGGATACGCAGTATTTT. The chain carries TRBV14 and TRBJ2-3; D possibly matches TRBD1 or TRBD2 (5 bases each). The CDR3 totals 14 residues. Germline V lookup: CDR1 SGHDN, CDR2 FVKESK. V lost 2 bases and J lost 6, with 12 bases in between.

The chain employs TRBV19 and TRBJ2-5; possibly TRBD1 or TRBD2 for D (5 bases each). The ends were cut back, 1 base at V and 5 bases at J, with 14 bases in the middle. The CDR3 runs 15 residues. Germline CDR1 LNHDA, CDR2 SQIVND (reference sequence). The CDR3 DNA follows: TGTGCCAGTAGTATAGGAACGGGGCCGAGGGAGACCCAGTACTTC. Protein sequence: CASSIGTGPRETQYF.

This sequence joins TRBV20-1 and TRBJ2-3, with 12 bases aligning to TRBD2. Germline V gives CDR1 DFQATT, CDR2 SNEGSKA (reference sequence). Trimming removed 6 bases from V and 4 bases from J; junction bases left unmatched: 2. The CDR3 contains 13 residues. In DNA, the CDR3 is TGCAGTGCCCCTAGCGGGGGGGCAGATACGCAGTATTTT. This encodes CSAPSGGADTQYF.

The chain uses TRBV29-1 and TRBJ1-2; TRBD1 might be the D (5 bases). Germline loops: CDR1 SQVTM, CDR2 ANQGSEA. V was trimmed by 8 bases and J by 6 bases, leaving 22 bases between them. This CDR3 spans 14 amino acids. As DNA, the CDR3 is TGCAGCACACATTGGGGCAGTGAGGCTCATGGCTACACCTTC. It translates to CSTHWGSEAHGYTF.

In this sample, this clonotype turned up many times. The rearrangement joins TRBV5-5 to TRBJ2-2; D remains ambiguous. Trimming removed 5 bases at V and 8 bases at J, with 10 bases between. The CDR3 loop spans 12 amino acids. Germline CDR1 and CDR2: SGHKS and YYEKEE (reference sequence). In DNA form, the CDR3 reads TGTGCCAGCAGTCTGGTAGCTGGGGAGCTGTTTTTT. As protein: CASSLVAGELFF.

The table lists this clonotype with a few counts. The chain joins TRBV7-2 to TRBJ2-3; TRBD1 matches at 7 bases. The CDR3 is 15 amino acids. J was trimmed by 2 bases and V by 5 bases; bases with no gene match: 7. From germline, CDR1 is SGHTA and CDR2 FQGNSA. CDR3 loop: CASSLPTGVTDTQYF. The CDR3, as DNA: TGTGCCAGCAGCCTACCCACAGGGGTCACAGATACGCAGTATTTT.

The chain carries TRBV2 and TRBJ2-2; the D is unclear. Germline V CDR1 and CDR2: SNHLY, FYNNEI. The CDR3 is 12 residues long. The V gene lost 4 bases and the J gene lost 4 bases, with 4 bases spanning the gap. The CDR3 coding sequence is TGTGCCAGCAGTGGCAGCACCGGGGAGCTGTTTTTT. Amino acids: CASSGSTGELFF.

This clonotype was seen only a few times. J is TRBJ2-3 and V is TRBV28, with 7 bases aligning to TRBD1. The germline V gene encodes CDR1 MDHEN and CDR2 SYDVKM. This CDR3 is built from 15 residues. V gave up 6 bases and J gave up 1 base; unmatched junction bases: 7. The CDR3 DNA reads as TGTGCCAGCAGCAAGGGACAGACCCGCACAGATACGCAGTATTTT. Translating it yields CASSKGQTRTDTQYF. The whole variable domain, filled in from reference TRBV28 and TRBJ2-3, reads DVKVTQSSRYLVKRTGEKVFLECVQDMDHENMFWYRQDPGLGLRLIYFSYDVKMKEKGDIPEGYSVSREKKERFSLILESASTNQTSMYLCASSKGQTRTDTQYFGPGTRLTVL.

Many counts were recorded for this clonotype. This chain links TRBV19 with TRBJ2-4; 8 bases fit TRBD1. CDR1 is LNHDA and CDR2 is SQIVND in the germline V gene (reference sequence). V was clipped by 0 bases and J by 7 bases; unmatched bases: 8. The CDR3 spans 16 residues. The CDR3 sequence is CASSIDGRTGLNIQYF. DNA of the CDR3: TGTGCCAGTAGTATAGACGGACGGACAGGGCTGAACATTCAGTACTTC.

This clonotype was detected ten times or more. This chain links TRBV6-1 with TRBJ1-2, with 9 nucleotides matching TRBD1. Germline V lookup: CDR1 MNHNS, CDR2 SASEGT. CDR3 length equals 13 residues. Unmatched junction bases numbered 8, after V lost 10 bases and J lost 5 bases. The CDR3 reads CATSPGQGYGYTF. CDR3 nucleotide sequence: TGTGCCACTTCCCCCGGACAGGGGTATGGCTACACCTTC.

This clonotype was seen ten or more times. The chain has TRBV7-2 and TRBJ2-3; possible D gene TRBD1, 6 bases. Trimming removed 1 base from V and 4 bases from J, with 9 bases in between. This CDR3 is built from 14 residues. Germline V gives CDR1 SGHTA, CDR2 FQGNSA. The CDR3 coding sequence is TGTGCCAGCAGCTTAGGGCAGGGGCCAGATACGCAGTATTTT. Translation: CASSLGQGPDTQYF.

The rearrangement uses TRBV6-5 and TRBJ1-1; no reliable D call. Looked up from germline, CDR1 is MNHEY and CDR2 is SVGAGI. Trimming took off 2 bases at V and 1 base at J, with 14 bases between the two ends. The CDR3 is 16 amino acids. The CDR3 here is CASSYLDSRPNTEAFF. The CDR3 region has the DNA TGTGCCAGCAGTTACCTCGACTCTAGGCCGAACACTGAAGCTTTCTTT.

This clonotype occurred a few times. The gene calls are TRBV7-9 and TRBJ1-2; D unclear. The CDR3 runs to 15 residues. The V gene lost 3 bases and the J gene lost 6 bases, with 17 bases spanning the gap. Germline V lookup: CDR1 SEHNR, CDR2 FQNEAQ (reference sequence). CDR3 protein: CASSFPLSEHHGYTF. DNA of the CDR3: TGTGCCAGCAGCTTCCCTCTGTCCGAGCACCATGGCTACACCTTC.

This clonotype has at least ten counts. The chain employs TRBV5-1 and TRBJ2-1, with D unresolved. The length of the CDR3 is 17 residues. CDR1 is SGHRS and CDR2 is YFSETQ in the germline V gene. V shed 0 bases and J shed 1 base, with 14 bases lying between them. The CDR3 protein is CASSLGQISTSYNEQFF. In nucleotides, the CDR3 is TGCGCCAGCAGCTTGGGGCAGATTTCCACATCCTACAATGAGCAGTTCTTC.

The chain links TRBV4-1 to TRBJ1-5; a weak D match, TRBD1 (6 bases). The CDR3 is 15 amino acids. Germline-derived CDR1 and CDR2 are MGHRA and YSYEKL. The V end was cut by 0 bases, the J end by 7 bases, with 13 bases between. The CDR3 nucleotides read TGCGCCAGCAGCCAAGAACGGGGGGGCGGGCAGCCCCAGCATTTT. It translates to CASSQERGGGQPQHF.

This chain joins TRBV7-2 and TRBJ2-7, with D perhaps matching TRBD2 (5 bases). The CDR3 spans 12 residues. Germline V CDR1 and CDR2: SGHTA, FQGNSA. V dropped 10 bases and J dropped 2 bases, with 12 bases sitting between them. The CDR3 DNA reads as TGTGCCATCACCCTCGGGGCCTACGAGCAGTACTTC. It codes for CAITLGAYEQYF. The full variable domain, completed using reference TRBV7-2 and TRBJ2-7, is GAGVSQSPSNKVTEKGKDVELRCDPISGHTALYWYRQSLGQGLEFLIYFQGNSAPDKSGLPSDRFSAERTGGSVSTLTIQRTQQEDSAVYLCAITLGAYEQYFGPGTRLTVT.

The CDR3 sequence is CSARDPRENQPQHF. The CDR3 region has the DNA TGCAGTGCTAGAGATCCTCGGGAGAATCAGCCCCAGCATTTT. The rearrangement joins TRBV20-1 to TRBJ1-5; D gene ambiguous. CDR3 size: 14 residues. V was clipped by 0 bases and J by 4 bases, with 10 bases between them. Germline CDR1 and CDR2: DFQATT and SNEGSKA (reference sequence).

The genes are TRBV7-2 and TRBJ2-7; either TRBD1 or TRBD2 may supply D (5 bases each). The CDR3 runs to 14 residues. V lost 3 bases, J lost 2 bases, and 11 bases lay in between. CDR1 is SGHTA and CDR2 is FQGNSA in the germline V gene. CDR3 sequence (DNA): TGTGCCAGCAGCTTTCCGGGACGGACCTACGAGCAGTACGTC. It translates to CASSFPGRTYEQYV.

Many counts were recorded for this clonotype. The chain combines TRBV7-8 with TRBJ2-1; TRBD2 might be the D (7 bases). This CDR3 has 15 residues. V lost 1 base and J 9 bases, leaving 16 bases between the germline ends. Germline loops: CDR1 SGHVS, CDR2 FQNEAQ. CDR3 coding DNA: TGTGCCAGCAGCTTAGGGGGGGGCTACGTTGGTGAGCAGTTCTTC. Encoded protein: CASSLGGGYVGEQFF. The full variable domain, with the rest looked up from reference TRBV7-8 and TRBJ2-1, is GAGVSQSPRYKVAKRGQDVALRCDPISGHVSLFWYQQALGQGPEFLTYFQNEAQLDKSGLPSDRFFAERPEGSVSTLKIQRTQQEDSAVYLCASSLGGGYVGEQFFGPGTRLTVL.

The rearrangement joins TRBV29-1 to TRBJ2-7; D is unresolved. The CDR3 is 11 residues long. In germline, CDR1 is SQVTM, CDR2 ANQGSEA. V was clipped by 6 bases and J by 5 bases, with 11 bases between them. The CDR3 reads CSVWGGDEQYV. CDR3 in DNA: TGCAGCGTGTGGGGTGGAGACGAGCAGTACGTC.

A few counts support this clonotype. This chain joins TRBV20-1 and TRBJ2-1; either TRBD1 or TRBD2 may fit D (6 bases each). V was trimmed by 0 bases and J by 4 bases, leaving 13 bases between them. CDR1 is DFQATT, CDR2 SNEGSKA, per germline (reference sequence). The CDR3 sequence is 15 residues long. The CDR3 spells CSARDRGRWYNEQFF. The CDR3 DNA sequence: TGCAGTGCTAGAGATCGGGGGCGGTGGTACAATGAGCAGTTCTTC.

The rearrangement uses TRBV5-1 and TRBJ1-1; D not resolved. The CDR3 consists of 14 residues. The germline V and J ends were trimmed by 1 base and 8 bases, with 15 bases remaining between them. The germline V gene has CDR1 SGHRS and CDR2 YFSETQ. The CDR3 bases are TGCGCCAGCAGCTTGAAAGGGTCGCCACACGAAGCTTTCTTT. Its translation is CASSLKGSPHEAFF.

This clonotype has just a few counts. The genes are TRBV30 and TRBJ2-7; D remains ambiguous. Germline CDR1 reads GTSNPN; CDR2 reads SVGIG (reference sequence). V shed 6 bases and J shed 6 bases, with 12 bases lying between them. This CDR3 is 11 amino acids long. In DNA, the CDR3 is TGTGCCTGCCGGTCACCGGGCGAGCAGTACTTC. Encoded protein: CACRSPGEQYF.

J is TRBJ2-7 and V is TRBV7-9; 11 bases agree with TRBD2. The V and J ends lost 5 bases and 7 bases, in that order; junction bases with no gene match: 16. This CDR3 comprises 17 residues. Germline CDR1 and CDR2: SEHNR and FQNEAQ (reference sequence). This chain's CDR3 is CASSPVTSGGFMGEQYV. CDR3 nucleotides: TGTGCCAGCAGCCCGGTCACTAGCGGGGGTTTTATGGGGGAGCAGTACGTC.

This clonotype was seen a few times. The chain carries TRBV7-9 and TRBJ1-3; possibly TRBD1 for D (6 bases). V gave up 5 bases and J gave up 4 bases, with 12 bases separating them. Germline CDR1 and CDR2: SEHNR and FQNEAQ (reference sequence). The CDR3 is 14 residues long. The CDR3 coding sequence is TGTGCCAGCAGCGGCACAGGGTTCGGAAACACCATATATTTT. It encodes CASSGTGFGNTIYF.

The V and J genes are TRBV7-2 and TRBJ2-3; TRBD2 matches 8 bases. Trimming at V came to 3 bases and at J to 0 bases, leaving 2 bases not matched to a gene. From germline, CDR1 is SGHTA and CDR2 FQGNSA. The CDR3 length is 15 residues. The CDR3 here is CASSFVAGSTDTQYF. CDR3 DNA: TGTGCCAGCAGCTTCGTAGCGGGGAGCACAGATACGCAGTATTTT.

DNA for the CDR3: TGTGCCAGCAGTACGAGACTAGCGGGGAGCGGGTACGAGCAGTACGTC. It codes for CASSTRLAGSGYEQYV. The J gene is TRBJ2-7, the V gene TRBV11-2, with 11 bases fitting TRBD2. Germline V CDR1 and CDR2: SGHAT, FQNNGV. CDR3 size: 16 residues. Trimming at V came to 6 bases and at J to 4 bases, leaving 11 bases not matched to a gene.